This record concerns one T cell receptor (beta chain) sequence. This record comes from a study of blood T cell repertoires in COVID-19. Overall study context: Acute-phase and convalescent COVID-19 samples originated in the United States, Italy and Spain. T cells, B-cell-depleted T cells, or PBMCs supplied cDNA or gDNA.

Original processing notes: Reference gene primer amplification in the assay estimated nucleated cell counts. Data came from immunoSEQ multiplex PCR; TCRdb stores just in-frame clones and leaves some out. The V and J calls and the clone size are those of that table, but D and trimming were determined from the DNA. This sample has approximately 160,000 clones, with around four fifths found just once. This CDR3 region has 16 residues. Germline V CDR1 and CDR2: KGHSH, LQKENI. V shed 3 bases, J shed 4 bases, and the junction held 10 bases outside the gene matches. The chain couples TRBV18 to TRBJ2-3; 7 bases line up with TRBD2. This receptor was taken from a woman aged 60-70 years with acute or convalescent COVID-19. The sequenced sample consisted of peripheral blood. CDR3 in amino acids: CASSPGSRAGADTQYF. CDR3 in DNA: TGTGCCAGCTCACCGGGTAGCAGGGCGGGAGCAGATACGCAGTATTTT.